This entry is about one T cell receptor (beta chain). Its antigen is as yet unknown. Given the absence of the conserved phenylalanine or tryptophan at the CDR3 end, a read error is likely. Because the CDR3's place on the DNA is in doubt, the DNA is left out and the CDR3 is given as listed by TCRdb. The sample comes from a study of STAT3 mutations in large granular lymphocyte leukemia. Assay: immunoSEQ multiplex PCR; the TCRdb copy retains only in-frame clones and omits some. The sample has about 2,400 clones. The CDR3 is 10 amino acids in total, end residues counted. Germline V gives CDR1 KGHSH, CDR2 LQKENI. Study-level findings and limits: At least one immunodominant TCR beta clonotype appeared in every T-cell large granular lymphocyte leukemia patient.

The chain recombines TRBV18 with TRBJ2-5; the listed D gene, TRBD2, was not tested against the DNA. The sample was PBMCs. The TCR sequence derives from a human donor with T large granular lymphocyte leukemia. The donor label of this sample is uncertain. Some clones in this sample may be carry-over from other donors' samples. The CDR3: CASSIAIQET.